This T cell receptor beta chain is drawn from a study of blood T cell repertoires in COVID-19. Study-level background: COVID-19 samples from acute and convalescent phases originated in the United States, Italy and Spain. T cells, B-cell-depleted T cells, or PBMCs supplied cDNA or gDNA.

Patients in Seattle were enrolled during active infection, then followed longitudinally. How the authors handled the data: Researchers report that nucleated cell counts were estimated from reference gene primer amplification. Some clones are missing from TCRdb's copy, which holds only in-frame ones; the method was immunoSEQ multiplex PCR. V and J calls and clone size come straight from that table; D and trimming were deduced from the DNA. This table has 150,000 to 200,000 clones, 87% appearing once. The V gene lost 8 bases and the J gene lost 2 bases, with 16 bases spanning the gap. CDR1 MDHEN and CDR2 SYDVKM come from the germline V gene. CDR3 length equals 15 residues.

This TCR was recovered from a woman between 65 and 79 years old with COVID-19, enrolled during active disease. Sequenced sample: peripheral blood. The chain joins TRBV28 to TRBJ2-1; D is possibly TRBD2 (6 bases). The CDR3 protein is CASGAYGSAYNEQFF. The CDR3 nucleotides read TGTGCCAGCGGAGCTTACGGGAGTGCCTACAATGAGCAGTTCTTC.